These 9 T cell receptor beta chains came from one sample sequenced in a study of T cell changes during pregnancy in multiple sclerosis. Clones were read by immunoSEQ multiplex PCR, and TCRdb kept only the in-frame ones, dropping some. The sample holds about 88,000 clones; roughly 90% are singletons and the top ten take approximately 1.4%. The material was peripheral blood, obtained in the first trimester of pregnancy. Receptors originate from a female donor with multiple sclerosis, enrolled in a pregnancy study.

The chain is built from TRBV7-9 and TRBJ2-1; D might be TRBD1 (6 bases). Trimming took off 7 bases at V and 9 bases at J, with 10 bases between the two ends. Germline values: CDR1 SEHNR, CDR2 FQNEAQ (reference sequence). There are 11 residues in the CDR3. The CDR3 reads CASNREAEQFF. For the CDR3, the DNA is TGTGCCAGCAACAGGGAAGCTGAGCAGTTCTTC.

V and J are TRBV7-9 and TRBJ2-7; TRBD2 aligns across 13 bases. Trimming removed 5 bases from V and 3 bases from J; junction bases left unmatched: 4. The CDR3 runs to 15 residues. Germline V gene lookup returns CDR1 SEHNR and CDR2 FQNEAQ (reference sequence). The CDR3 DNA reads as TGTGCCAGCAGCGTGGGACTAGCGGGGAACTACGAGCAGTACTTC. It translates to CASSVGLAGNYEQYF.

The CDR3 reads CASSQLAGAYNEQFF. The CDR3 DNA reads TGTGCCAGTAGCCAGCTAGCGGGAGCCTACAATGAGCAGTTCTTC. The rearrangement uses TRBV19 and TRBJ2-1; TRBD2 aligns across 10 bases. Germline values: CDR1 LNHDA, CDR2 SQIVND (reference sequence). V lost 6 bases, J lost 2 bases, and 4 bases stayed unmatched. The CDR3 length is 15 residues.

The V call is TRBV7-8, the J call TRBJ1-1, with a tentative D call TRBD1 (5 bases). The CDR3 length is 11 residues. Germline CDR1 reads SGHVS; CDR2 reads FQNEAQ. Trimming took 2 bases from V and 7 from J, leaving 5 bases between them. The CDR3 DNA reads TGTGCCAGCAGCTTACAGGGTGAAGCTTTCTTT. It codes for CASSLQGEAFF.

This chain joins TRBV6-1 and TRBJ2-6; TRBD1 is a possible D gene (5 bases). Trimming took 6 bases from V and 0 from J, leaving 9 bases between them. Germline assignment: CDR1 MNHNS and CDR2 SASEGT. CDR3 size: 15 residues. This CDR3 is CASSLDSSGANVLTF. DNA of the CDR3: TGTGCCAGCAGCCTTGACAGCTCTGGGGCCAACGTCCTGACTTTC.

CDR3 nucleotide sequence: TGTGCCAGCAGCGCGTCGACTTCTAACTATGGCTACACCTTC. This codes for CASSASTSNYGYTF. The chain couples TRBV7-2 to TRBJ1-2; D gene unclear. The germline gives CDR1 SGHTA, CDR2 FQGNSA. Trimming left V 5 bases short and J 0 bases short, with 10 bases between. The CDR3 has 14 residues.

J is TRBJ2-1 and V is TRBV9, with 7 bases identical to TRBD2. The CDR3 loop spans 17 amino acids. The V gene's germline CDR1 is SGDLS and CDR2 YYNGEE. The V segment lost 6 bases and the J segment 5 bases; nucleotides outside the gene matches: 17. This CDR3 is CASNDGSREASHNEQFF. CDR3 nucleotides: TGTGCCAGCAACGATGGATCCCGGGAGGCTAGTCACAATGAGCAGTTCTTC.

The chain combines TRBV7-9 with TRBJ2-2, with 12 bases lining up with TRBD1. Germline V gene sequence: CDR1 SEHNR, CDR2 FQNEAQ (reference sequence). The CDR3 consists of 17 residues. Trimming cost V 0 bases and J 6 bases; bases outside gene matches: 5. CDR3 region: CASSLARDRGLAGELFF. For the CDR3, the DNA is TGTGCCAGCAGCTTAGCCAGGGACAGGGGGCTTGCCGGGGAGCTGTTTTTT.

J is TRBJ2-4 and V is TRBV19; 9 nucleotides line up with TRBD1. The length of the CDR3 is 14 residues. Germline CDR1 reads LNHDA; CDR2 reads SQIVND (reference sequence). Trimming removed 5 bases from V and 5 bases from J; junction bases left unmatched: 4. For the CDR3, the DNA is TGTGCCAGTAGTGGCCGGGACAGGGAAAACATTCAGTACTTC. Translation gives CASSGRDRENIQYF. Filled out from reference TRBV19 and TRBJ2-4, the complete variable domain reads DGGITQSPKYLFRKEGQNVTLSCEQNLNHDAMYWYRQDPGQGLRLIYYSQIVNDFQKGDIAEGYSVSREKKESFPLTVTSAQKNPTAFYLCASSGRDRENIQYFGAGTRLSVL.